This TCR beta chain was recorded in a study of blood T cells in healthy people across ages. Study-level background: Template-switching capture recovered about one barcoded beta molecule per two T cells.

A sample-barcoded 5' primer and a J-beta primer mix were used in a second PCR of about 7 to 12 cycles. TCRdb reprocessed the 5' RACE reads with MiXCR, giving one entry per CDR3 protein. The sample contains some 1.4 million distinct CDR3 sequences, 35% to 45% of which appear only once. Notes on this clonotype: The junction departs from the called germline gene at one end, perhaps through a read error.

The CDR3 is 16 amino acids. The sequencing input was blood. The V call is TRBV12-3 or TRBV12-4, the J call TRBJ2-3; tentatively, D is TRBD1 (5 bases). The sequence was collected from a woman aged 18-30 years in good health. Here the CDR3 DNA reads TGTGCCGGCAGTTTTCCAAGGGTAGGGGAAACAGATACGCAGTATTTT. This encodes CAGSFPRVGETDTQYF.